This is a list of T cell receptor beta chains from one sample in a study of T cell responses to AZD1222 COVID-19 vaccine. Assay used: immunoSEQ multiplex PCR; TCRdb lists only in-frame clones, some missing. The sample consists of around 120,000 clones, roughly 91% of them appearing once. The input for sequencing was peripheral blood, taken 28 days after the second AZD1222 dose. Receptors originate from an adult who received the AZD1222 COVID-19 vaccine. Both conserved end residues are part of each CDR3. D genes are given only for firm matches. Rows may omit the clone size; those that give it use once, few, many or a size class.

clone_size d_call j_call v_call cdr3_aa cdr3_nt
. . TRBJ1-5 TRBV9 CASSVTASNQPQHF TGTGCCAGCAGCGTCACAGCCAGCAATCAGCCCCAGCATTTT
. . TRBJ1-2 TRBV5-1 CASSLEGIPGYTF TGCGCCAGCAGCTTGGAGGGAATTCCTGGCTACACCTTC
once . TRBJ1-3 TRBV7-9 CASSLAEARNTIYF TGTGCCAGCAGCTTAGCCGAAGCCCGAAACACCATATATTTT
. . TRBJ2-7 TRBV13 CASSSGRRSYEQYF TGTGCCAGCAGCTCAGGACGCCGCTCCTACGAGCAGTACTTC
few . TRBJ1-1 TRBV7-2 CASSRRGNSEAFF TGTGCCAGCAGCCGGAGGGGGAATAGCGAAGCTTTCTTT
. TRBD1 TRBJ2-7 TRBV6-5 CASSHNRDSSYEQYF TGTGCCAGCAGTCATAACCGGGACAGTTCCTACGAGCAGTACTTC
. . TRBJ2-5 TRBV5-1 CASSLETQYF TGCGCCAGCAGCTTGGAGACCCAGTACTTC
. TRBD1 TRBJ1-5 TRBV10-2 CASSDIGGWNQPQHF TGCGCCAGCAGTGATATAGGGGGCTGGAACCAGCCCCAGCATTTT
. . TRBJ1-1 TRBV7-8 CASSFNRALNTEAFF TGTGCCAGCAGCTTTAATCGGGCCCTGAACACTGAAGCTTTCTTT
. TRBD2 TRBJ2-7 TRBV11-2 CASSLTSGLSFSYEQYF TGTGCCAGCAGTTTGACTAGCGGGCTGTCCTTCTCCTACGAGCAGTACTTC
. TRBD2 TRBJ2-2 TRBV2 CASSVNPGLADTGELFF TGTGCCAGCAGTGTTAACCCGGGACTAGCGGACACCGGGGAGCTGTTTTTT
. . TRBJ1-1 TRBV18 CASSPLGFTEAFF TGTGCCAGCTCACCACTAGGGTTCACTGAAGCTTTCTTT
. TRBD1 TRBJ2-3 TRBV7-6 CASSLGQGTDTQYF TGTGCCAGCAGCTTAGGACAGGGGACAGATACGCAGTATTTT
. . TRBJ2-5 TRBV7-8 CATSGVAETQYF TGTGCCACTTCAGGGGTAGCAGAGACCCAGTACTTC
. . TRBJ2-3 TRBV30 CAWSTGPYGYF TGTGCCTGGTCAACAGGGCCATACGGGTATTTT
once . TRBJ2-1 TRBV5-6 CASSLFYEQFF TGTGCCAGCAGCTTGTTCTATGAGCAGTTCTTC
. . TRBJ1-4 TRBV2 CASSKVGEKLFF TGTGCCAGCAGCAAGGTTGGGGAAAAACTGTTTTTT
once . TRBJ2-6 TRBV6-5 CASSSTGLGGANVLTF TGTGCCAGCAGTTCCACAGGGTTGGGAGGGGCCAACGTCCTGACTTTC
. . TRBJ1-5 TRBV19 CASSIGRDGPQHF TGTGCCAGTAGTATAGGAAGGGATGGGCCCCAGCATTTT
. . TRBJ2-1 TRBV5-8 CASSPPLGLTNNEQFF TGTGCCAGCAGCCCGCCCCTGGGGCTAACCAACAATGAGCAGTTCTTC
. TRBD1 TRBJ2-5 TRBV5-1 CASSLGGTGDVETQYF TGCGCCAGCAGCTTGGGGGGGACAGGGGATGTGGAGACCCAGTACTTC
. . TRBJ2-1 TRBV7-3 CASSLTRGGNNEQFF TGTGCCAGCAGCCTTACCAGGGGTGGTAACAATGAGCAGTTCTTC
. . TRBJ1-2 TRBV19 CASSDRRVGLNYGYTF TGTGCCAGTTCTGACCGCCGAGTGGGTCTTAACTATGGCTACACCTTC
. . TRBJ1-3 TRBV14 CASSHVTGSGNTIYF TGTGCCAGCAGCCACGTCACGGGCTCCGGAAACACCATATATTTT
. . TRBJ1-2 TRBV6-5 CASSFQGPGGYTF TGTGCCAGCAGCTTCCAGGGGCCGGGTGGCTACACCTTC
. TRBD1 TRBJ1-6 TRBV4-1 CASSQYTGEGSPLHF TGCGCCAGCAGCCAGTATACAGGGGAAGGGTCACCCCTCCACTTT
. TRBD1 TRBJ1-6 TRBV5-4 CASSLRTGIGSPLHF TGTGCCAGCAGCTTGAGGACAGGAATTGGGTCACCCCTCCACTTT
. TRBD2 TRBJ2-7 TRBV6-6 CASNTWEAGGPNEQYF TGTGCCAGCAATACGTGGGAAGCGGGAGGGCCCAACGAGCAGTACTTC
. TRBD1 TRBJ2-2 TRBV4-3 CASSPGTGFPTGELFF TGCGCCAGCAGCCCGGGGACAGGGTTTCCCACCGGGGAGCTGTTTTTT
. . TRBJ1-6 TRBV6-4 CASSEGDSYNSPLHF TGTGCCAGCAGTGAAGGAGACAGCTATAATTCACCCCTCCACTTT
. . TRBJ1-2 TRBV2 CATAQGRDGYTF TGTGCCACCGCTCAGGGGAGGGATGGCTACACCTTC
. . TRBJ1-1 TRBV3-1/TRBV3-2 CASSPIRWGRGNTEAFF TGTGCCAGCAGCCCTATTCGATGGGGGCGTGGGAACACTGAAGCTTTCTTT
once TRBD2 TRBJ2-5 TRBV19 CASSIPSGVGETQYF TGTGCCAGTAGTATTCCTAGCGGGGTAGGGGAGACCCAGTACTTC
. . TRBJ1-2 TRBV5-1 CASSFERVEGYTF TGCGCCAGCAGCTTCGAGAGGGTAGAGGGCTACACCTTC
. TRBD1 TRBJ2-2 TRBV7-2 CASSLRGPGELFF TGTGCCAGCAGCTTGAGGGGGCCCGGGGAGCTGTTTTTT
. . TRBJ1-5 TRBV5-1 CASSLGGLLGNQPQHF TGCGCCAGCAGCTTGGGGGGCCTACTGGGCAATCAGCCCCAGCATTTT
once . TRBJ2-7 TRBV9 CASSVGPEGSEQYF TGTGCCAGCAGCGTCGGGCCTGAGGGGAGCGAGCAGTACTTC